This T cell receptor (beta chain) was obtained from a study of type 1 and type 2 diabetes patients. Background on the study: Samples came from type 1 diabetic, type 2 diabetic or nondiabetic people, recruited in China.

Study-level points and caveats: Highly-expanded CD4+ clones were few in type 2 diabetes, median one, approximately 4% of reads.

Amplification started from genomic DNA. Multiplex PCR with 30 forward and 13 reverse primers amplified the TCR beta CDR3. TCRdb reanalysed the multiplex PCR reads using MiXCR and keeps one entry per CDR3 protein. Of under 300,000 distinct CDR3 sequences in the sample, more than 45% were seen once. Trimming pared 6 bases from V and 7 bases from J, leaving 12 bases between. The CDR3 sequence is 13 residues long. The germline CDR1 and CDR2 sequences are MNHEY and SVGAGI. In this sample, this clonotype turned up a few times. The antigen is unknown. The V and J genes are TRBV6-5 and TRBJ2-2; D unclear. The sample comprised peripheral blood mononuclear cells (PBMCs). The sequence derives from a man aged 18 to 35 with type 2 diabetes. The CDR3 loop reads CASRGTSGGELFF. CDR3 nucleotides: TGTGCCAGCAGGGGTACTTCAGGCGGGGAGCTGTTTTTT.